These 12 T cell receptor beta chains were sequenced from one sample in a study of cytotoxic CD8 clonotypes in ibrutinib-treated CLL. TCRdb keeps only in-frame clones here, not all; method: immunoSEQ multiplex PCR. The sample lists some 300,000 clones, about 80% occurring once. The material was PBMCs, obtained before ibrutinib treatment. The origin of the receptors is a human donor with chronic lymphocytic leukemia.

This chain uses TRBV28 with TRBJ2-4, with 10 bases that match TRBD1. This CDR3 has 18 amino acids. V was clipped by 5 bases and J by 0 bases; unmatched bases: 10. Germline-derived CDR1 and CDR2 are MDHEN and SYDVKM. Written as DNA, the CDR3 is TGTGCCAGCAGTAGGGACAAGGGACAGGGGATAGCCAAAAACATTCAGTACTTC. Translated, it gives CASSRDKGQGIAKNIQYF. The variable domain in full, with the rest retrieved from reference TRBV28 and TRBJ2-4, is DVKVTQSSRYLVKRTGEKVFLECVQDMDHENMFWYRQDPGLGLRLIYFSYDVKMKEKGDIPEGYSVSREKKERFSLILESASTNQTSMYLCASSRDKGQGIAKNIQYFGAGTRLSVL.

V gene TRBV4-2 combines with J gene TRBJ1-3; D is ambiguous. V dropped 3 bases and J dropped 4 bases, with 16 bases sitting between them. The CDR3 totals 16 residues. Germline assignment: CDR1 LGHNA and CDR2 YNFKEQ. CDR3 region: CASSHNPRSGGNTIYF. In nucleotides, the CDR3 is TGTGCCAGCAGCCATAACCCCCGTTCTGGAGGAAACACCATATATTTT.

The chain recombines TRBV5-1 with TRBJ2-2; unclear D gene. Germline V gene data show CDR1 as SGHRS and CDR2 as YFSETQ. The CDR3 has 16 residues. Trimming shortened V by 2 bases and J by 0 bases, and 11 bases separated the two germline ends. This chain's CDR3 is CASSFNLNANTGELFF. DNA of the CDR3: TGCGCCAGCAGCTTTAATCTGAACGCGAACACCGGGGAGCTGTTTTTT. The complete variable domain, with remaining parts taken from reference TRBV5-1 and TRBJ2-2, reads KAGVTQTPRYLIKTRGQQVTLSCSPISGHRSVSWYQQTPGQGLQFLFEYFSETQRNKGNFPGRFSGRQFSNSRSEMNVSTLELGDSALYLCASSFNLNANTGELFFGEGSRLTVL.

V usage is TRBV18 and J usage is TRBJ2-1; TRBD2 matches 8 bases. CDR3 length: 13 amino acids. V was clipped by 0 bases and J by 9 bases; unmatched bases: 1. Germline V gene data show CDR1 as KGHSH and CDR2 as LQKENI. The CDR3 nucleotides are TGTGCCAGCTCACCACCGCGGGGGGTTGAGCAGTTCTTC. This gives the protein CASSPPRGVEQFF.

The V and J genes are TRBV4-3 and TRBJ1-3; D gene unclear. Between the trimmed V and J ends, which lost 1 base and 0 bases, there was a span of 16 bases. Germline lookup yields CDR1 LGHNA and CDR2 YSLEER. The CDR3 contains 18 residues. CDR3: CASSQVTATVLSGNTIYF. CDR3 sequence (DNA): TGCGCCAGCAGCCAAGTGACGGCTACTGTGCTCTCTGGAAACACCATATATTTT.

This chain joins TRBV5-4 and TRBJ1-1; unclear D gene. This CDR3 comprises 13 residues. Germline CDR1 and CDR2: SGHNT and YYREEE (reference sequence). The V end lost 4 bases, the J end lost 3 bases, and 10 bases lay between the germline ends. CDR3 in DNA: TGTGCCAGCAGCCCCGATGTACACACTGAAGCTTTCTTT. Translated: CASSPDVHTEAFF.

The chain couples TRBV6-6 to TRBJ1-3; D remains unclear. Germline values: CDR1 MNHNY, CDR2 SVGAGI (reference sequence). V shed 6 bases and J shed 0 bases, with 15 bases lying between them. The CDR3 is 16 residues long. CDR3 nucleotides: TGTGCCAGCAGCCCAAGGGTCGTTCGCTCTGGAAACACCATATATTTT. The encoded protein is CASSPRVVRSGNTIYF.

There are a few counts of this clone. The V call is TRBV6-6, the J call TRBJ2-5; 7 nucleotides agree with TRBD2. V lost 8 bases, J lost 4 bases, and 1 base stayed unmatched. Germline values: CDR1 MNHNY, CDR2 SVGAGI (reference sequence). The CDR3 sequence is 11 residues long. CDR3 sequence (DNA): TGTGCCAGCGCTAGCGGAGAGACCCAGTACTTC. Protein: CASASGETQYF.

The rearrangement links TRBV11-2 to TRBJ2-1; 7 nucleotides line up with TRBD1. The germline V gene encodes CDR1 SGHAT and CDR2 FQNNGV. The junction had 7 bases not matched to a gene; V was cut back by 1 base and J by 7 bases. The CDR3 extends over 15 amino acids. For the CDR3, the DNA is TGTGCCAGCAGCTTAGGGACAGGAAAAGGGAATGAGCAGTTCTTC. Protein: CASSLGTGKGNEQFF.

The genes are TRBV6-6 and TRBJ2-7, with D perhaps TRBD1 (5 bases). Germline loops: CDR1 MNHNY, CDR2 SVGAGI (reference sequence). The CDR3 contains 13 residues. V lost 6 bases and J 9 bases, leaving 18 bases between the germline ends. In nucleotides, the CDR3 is TGTGCCAGCAGCGCCAGGGATGGCACGTGGCAGTACTTC. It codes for CASSARDGTWQYF.

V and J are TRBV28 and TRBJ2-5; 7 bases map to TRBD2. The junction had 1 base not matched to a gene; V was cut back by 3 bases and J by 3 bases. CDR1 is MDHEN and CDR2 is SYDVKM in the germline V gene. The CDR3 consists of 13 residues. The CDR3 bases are TGTGCCAGCAGTTTTGCGGGAGAAGAGACCCAGTACTTC. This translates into CASSFAGEETQYF. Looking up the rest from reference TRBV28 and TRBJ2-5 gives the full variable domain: DVKVTQSSRYLVKRTGEKVFLECVQDMDHENMFWYRQDPGLGLRLIYFSYDVKMKEKGDIPEGYSVSREKKERFSLILESASTNQTSMYLCASSFAGEETQYFGPGTRLLVL.

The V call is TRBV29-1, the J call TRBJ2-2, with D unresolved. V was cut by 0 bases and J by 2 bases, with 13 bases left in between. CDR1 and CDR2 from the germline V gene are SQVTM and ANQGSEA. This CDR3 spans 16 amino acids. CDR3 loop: CSVEDRKGPNTGELFF. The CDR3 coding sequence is TGCAGCGTTGAAGATCGTAAGGGTCCCAACACCGGGGAGCTGTTTTTT.